The 9 T cell receptor beta chains reported below all come from one sample, sequenced in a study of MAIT cells during Salmonella Paratyphi A infection. Time point in this sample: mid-infection, around enteric fever diagnosis. MAIT cells were sorted by flow cytometry as Valpha7.2+ CD161+ T cells. TCRdb ran MiXCR on the 5' RACE reads and lists one entry per CDR3 protein. The profile covers about 1,000 distinct CDR3 sequences, with less than 70% appearing a single time and 33% taken by the ten largest. General study results and limits: Infection appeared not to change oligoclonal MAIT cell TRBV usage, which favoured TRBV20 and TRBV6.

These receptors' targets are unknown. Specimen: MAIT cells from blood, collected at the middle sampling point of the challenge study. These TCRs come from a person aged 18 to 70 who was deliberately infected with Salmonella Paratyphi A in a paratyphoid fever challenge study.

The genes are TRBV20-1 and TRBJ2-5; tentative D call: TRBD2 (5 bases). V lost 1 base to trimming and J lost 1 base, with 10 bases between them. Germline V gene sequence: CDR1 DFQATT, CDR2 SNEGSKA (reference sequence). The length of the CDR3 is 14 residues. The CDR3 loop reads CSARGRLAQETQYF. CDR3 nucleotides: TGCAGTGCTAGAGGCAGGCTAGCCCAAGAGACCCAGTACTTC.

The chain recombines TRBV5-1 with TRBJ1-1; D is uncertain. Per germline, CDR1 SGHRS and CDR2 YFSETQ. The CDR3 sequence is 14 residues long. Trimming took 1 base from V and 0 from J, leaving 7 bases between them. CDR3 amino acids: CASSLYGMNTEAFF. CDR3 in DNA: TGCGCCAGCAGCTTGTACGGAATGAACACTGAAGCTTTCTTT. The full variable domain, its missing parts supplied by reference TRBV5-1 and TRBJ1-1, is KAGVTQTPRYLIKTRGQQVTLSCSPISGHRSVSWYQQTPGQGLQFLFEYFSETQRNKGNFPGRFSGRQFSNSRSEMNVSTLELGDSALYLCASSLYGMNTEAFFGQGTRLTVV.

This clonotype has a single count. One end of the junction does not line up with germline, which may come from a read error. The genes are TRBV6-1 and TRBJ2-5; maybe TRBD2 (5 bases). Germline assignment: CDR1 MNHNS and CDR2 SASEGT. The CDR3 totals 14 residues. The CDR3 nucleotides are TGTGCCAACAGTGAATCCCGGGGTTGGGAGACCCAGTACTTC. Translated, it gives CANSESRGWETQYF.

The rearrangement links TRBV20-1 to TRBJ2-7; 11 nucleotides match TRBD2. CDR1 is DFQATT and CDR2 is SNEGSKA in the germline V gene (reference sequence). CDR3 size: 14 residues. The V segment lost 4 bases and the J segment 0 bases; nucleotides outside the gene matches: 2. CDR3 sequence: CSAKGLADSYEQYF. CDR3 DNA: TGCAGTGCTAAGGGACTAGCGGACTCCTACGAGCAGTACTTC.

This clonotype was recorded many times. This chain connects TRBV4-3 to TRBJ2-7; 12 positions match TRBD1. CDR3 size: 16 residues. From germline, CDR1 is LGHNA and CDR2 YSLEER. Trimming removed 4 bases from V and 5 bases from J; junction bases left unmatched: 9. CDR3 amino acids: CASSPLPGQGADEQYF. The CDR3 DNA follows: TGCGCCAGCAGCCCCCTTCCGGGACAGGGGGCGGACGAGCAGTACTTC.

The V call is TRBV20-1, the J call TRBJ1-5; D is undetermined. From germline, CDR1 is DFQATT and CDR2 SNEGSKA (reference sequence). CDR3 length: 15 amino acids. This CDR3 reads CSSQQVPESNQPQHF. CDR3 in DNA: TGCAGCTCCCAGCAGGTACCGGAGAGCAATCAGCCCCAGCATTTT.

Comment on this clonotype: Because the CDR3 is missing its conserved closing phenylalanine or tryptophan, this is likely a read error. Because the CDR3's place on the DNA is in doubt, the DNA is left out and the CDR3 is given as listed by TCRdb. The chain recombines TRBV6-2 or TRBV6-3 with TRBJ2-1; the DNA was not used to check the table's D call, TRBD1. Counting both end residues, the CDR3 totals 16 amino acids. Germline V lookup: CDR1 MNHEY, CDR2 SVGEGT. CDR3: CASGHSGTGEEKEKGG.

V usage is TRBV6-4 and J usage is TRBJ2-3, with 8 positions matching TRBD2. There are 14 residues in the CDR3. Germline CDR1 reads MRHNA; CDR2 reads SNTAGT. The junction had 0 bases not matched to a gene; V was cut back by 3 bases and J by 1 base. CDR3 sequence (DNA): TGTGCCAGCAGTGAAGCGGGAGGCACAGATACGCAGTATTTT. This encodes CASSEAGGTDTQYF.

This clonotype came up a few times. The chain employs TRBV4-3 and TRBJ2-1, with 9 positions matching TRBD2. The CDR3 is 16 amino acids. Trimming cost V 0 bases and J 4 bases; bases outside gene matches: 4. CDR1 LGHNA and CDR2 YSLEER come from the germline V gene. CDR3 coding DNA: TGCGCCAGCAGCCAAGATGTAGCGGGAGATTACAATGAGCAGTTCTTC. Translated, it gives CASSQDVAGDYNEQFF.